These T cell receptor beta chains were read from a single sample in a study of blood T cell repertoires in COVID-19. The method was immunoSEQ multiplex PCR; TCRdb's version includes in-frame clones alone and lacks a portion of them. This sample has about 130,000 clones; approximately 90% occur once, and the top ten carry around 2.9%. Input material: peripheral blood. Receptor source: a man aged 55 to 70 with active or convalescent COVID-19. CDR3s include the opening cysteine and the closing phenylalanine or tryptophan. The order of the fields is D gene, J gene, V gene, clone size, CDR3 protein, CDR3 DNA. The D gene is left open where the match is weak. Rows may omit the clone size; those that give it use once, few, many or a size class.

TRBD1	TRBJ1-2	TRBV3-1/TRBV3-2	-	CASSQSDRGRFYGYTF	TGTGCCAGCAGCCAATCCGACAGGGGGCGATTCTATGGCTACACCTTC
-	TRBJ1-4	TRBV5-5	-	CASSPRTEEKLFF	TGTGCCAGCAGCCCTAGGACAGAGGAAAAACTGTTTTTT
-	TRBJ2-1	TRBV5-4	few	CASSLNRDSIFNEQFF	TGTGCCAGCAGCTTGAACAGGGATTCCATTTTCAATGAGCAGTTCTTC
-	TRBJ1-2	TRBV6-5	-	CASSYSRQKAYGYTF	TGTGCCAGCAGTTACTCGAGACAGAAAGCCTATGGCTACACCTTC
TRBD2	TRBJ2-1	TRBV6-6	-	CASSPRLAGGPNNEQFF	TGTGCCAGCAGTCCTAGACTAGCGGGGGGGCCGAACAATGAGCAGTTCTTC
TRBD1	TRBJ2-7	TRBV5-1	once	CASSERQGLDSYEQYF	TGCGCCAGCAGCGAACGACAGGGTTTAGACTCCTACGAGCAGTACTTC
TRBD2	TRBJ2-5	TRBV7-2	-	CASSLGSGTKETQYF	TGTGCCAGCAGCTTAGGTAGCGGGACTAAAGAGACCCAGTACTTC
-	TRBJ1-3	TRBV30	-	CAWSPTVWNTIYF	TGTGCCTGGAGCCCTACGGTTTGGAACACCATATATTTT
TRBD1	TRBJ1-2	TRBV9	-	CASSSRQGPGGYTF	TGTGCCAGCAGCTCCCGACAGGGACCGGGTGGCTACACCTTC
-	TRBJ2-3	TRBV27	once	CASSPYDTDTQYF	TGTGCCAGCAGTCCCTACGACACAGATACGCAGTATTTT
-	TRBJ2-5	TRBV28	-	CASTGDQETQYF	TGTGCCAGCACGGGGGACCAAGAGACCCAGTACTTC
TRBD1	TRBJ1-4	TRBV5-1	-	CASSYGTGNEKLFF	TGCGCCAGCAGCTATGGGACAGGGAATGAAAAACTGTTTTTT
TRBD2	TRBJ2-1	TRBV7-8	-	CASSPWTSGRAAYNEQFF	TGTGCCAGCAGCCCCTGGACTAGCGGGAGGGCCGCCTACAATGAGCAGTTCTTC
TRBD1	TRBJ2-3	TRBV5-1	-	CASSLGQGASDTQYF	TGCGCCAGCAGCTTGGGACAGGGGGCCTCAGATACGCAGTATTTT
-	TRBJ1-1	TRBV7-2	-	CASSPRLSGATEAFF	TGTGCCAGCAGCCCCAGGCTCTCTGGGGCCACTGAAGCTTTCTTT
TRBD2	TRBJ2-3	TRBV5-4	once	CASSPGTSGSTDTQYF	TGTGCCAGCAGCCCAGGGACTAGCGGGAGCACAGATACGCAGTATTTT
TRBD1	TRBJ1-5	TRBV5-5	once	CASSYGQDNSNQPQHF	TGTGCCAGCAGCTACGGACAGGATAATAGCAATCAGCCCCAGCATTTT
-	TRBJ1-2	TRBV11-2	-	CASSLGGALMYGYTF	TGTGCCAGCAGCTTGGGAGGGGCGCTGATGTATGGCTACACCTTC
TRBD1	TRBJ2-2	TRBV15	-	CATEQGGTGELFF	TGTGCCACCGAACAGGGGGGCACCGGGGAGCTGTTTTTT
TRBD2	TRBJ2-3	TRBV30	-	CAWSFAASGGVTDTQYF	TGTGCCTGGAGTTTCGCGGCTAGCGGGGGGGTCACAGATACGCAGTATTTT
-	TRBJ2-4	TRBV9	-	CASSVGTENIQYF	TGTGCCAGCAGCGTAGGGACAGAAAACATTCAGTACTTC
-	TRBJ1-1	TRBV18	-	CASSLGMNTEAFF	TGTGCCAGCTCCCTTGGCATGAACACTGAAGCTTTCTTT
-	TRBJ1-6	TRBV24-1	-	CATTPVTLHF	TGTGCCACCACCCCTGTTACCCTCCACTTT
-	TRBJ1-3	TRBV3-1/TRBV3-2	-	CASSPSERVVSGNTIYF	TGTGCCAGCAGCCCCTCTGAGAGGGTAGTCTCTGGAAACACCATATATTTT
-	TRBJ1-1	TRBV6-5	-	CASSYSQGGRTEAFF	TGTGCCAGCAGTTACTCCCAAGGAGGGCGCACTGAAGCTTTCTTT
TRBD2	TRBJ2-2	TRBV27	-	CASSFRLAGGRGTGELFF	TGTGCCAGCAGTTTCCGGTTAGCGGGGGGCCGGGGCACCGGGGAGCTGTTTTTT
-	TRBJ1-1	TRBV7-3	-	CASSSQENTEAFF	TGTGCCAGCAGCTCCCAGGAGAACACTGAAGCTTTCTTT
-	TRBJ2-1	TRBV21-1	-	CASSEGQGVDNEQFF	TGTGCCAGCAGCGAGGGACAGGGGGTTGACAATGAGCAGTTCTTC
TRBD1	TRBJ1-2	TRBV19	-	CASSDRDRYYGYTF	TGTGCCAGTTCGGATAGGGACAGATACTATGGCTACACCTTC